A selection of T cell receptor beta chains follows, all from one sample in a study of T cell responses to AZD1222 COVID-19 vaccine. TCRdb's copy holds only in-frame clones and misses some; the assay was immunoSEQ multiplex PCR. The top ten hold under 3.5% of the sample, which has about 190,000 clones, about 87% seen once. Specimen: peripheral blood, collected on day 0 of MenACWY control vaccination. The receptor source for this set is an adult in good health. The CDR3 runs from the conserved cysteine through the conserved F or W.

v_call	j_call	cdr3_aa
TRBV4-3	TRBJ2-2	CASSQVQGSFTGELFF
TRBV30	TRBJ2-7	CAWSVPPYRRTVDYEQYF
TRBV6-1	TRBJ1-1	CASSELVTGTPRTEAFF
TRBV11-2	TRBJ2-7	CASSPNRAHSYEQYF
TRBV25-1	TRBJ2-7	CASSDASSYEQYF
TRBV6-2/TRBV6-3	TRBJ1-1	CASSTLQRSTEAFF
TRBV3-1/TRBV3-2	TRBJ2-7	CASSQDWSSGEQYF
TRBV27	TRBJ2-2	CASRWTLNTGELFF
TRBV30	TRBJ1-6	CAWSQAGPNSPLHF
TRBV7-2	TRBJ2-3	CASSLVGGLAVTDTQYF
TRBV19	TRBJ2-7	CASSIPGTGSYEQYF
TRBV7-9	TRBJ2-5	CASSPDHQETQYF
TRBV19	TRBJ1-6	CASSIPRRVSSPLHF
TRBV4-1	TRBJ2-2	CASSSTGTNTGELFF
TRBV18	TRBJ1-5	CASSLGTDQPQHF
TRBV5-4	TRBJ1-4	CASSLAPSTGEGEKLFF
TRBV6-5	TRBJ2-7	CASQRRDGPEQYF
TRBV5-5	TRBJ2-1	CASSLVSQSYNEQFF
TRBV5-1	TRBJ1-1	CASSSPTGSEAFF
TRBV29-1	TRBJ1-1	CSAEVGRRAEAFF
TRBV9	TRBJ2-7	CASSASGADYEQYF
TRBV5-1	TRBJ1-1	CASSRGQGGTEAFF
TRBV7-2	TRBJ2-1	CASSLGGTSINEQFF
TRBV24-1	TRBJ2-7	CATSERPGQGTYEQYF
TRBV29-1	TRBJ2-1	CSVLRMGAENEQFF
TRBV4-2	TRBJ1-4	CASSQDMLPNEKLFF
TRBV12-3/TRBV12-4	TRBJ2-7	CASSPTGTYEQYF
TRBV18	TRBJ1-1	CASSRGTGIEAFF
TRBV28	TRBJ1-6	CASSSLNSPLHF
TRBV7-6	TRBJ2-5	CASSPSPGDETQYF
TRBV3-1/TRBV3-2	TRBJ2-1	CASSQDRSAGGENEQFF
TRBV2	TRBJ2-2	CASFRLTGFANTGELFF
TRBV25-1	TRBJ1-1	CASSVTGVGAFF
TRBV27	TRBJ2-1	CASSPLLAGGRSEQFF
TRBV6-5	TRBJ1-5	CASSGLRGQNQPQHF
TRBV7-2	TRBJ2-2	CASSFRGGPEELFF